The 20 T cell receptor beta chains in this list originate from one sample, sequenced in a study of cytomegalovirus exposure and HLA in healthy donors. The PCR employed 60 Vbeta primers together with 13 Jbeta primers. Here immunoSEQ multiplex PCR was the method, and the copy in TCRdb shows in-frame clones only, minus some. This table lists approximately 58,000 clones. The material sequenced was PBMCs. These receptors all stem from a young woman in good health and CMV-seronegative.

This chain uses TRBV6-1 with TRBJ2-7, with 7 bases matching TRBD1. The CDR3 totals 15 residues. CDR1 MNHNS and CDR2 SASEGT come from the germline V gene. Losses at the gene ends were 7 bases for V and 2 bases for J; bases not matched to a gene: 11. Here the CDR3 DNA reads TGTGCCAGCACCCATACCCCTGGACAGGCCTACGAGCAGTACTTC. The encoded protein is CASTHTPGQAYEQYF.

The chain carries TRBV27 and TRBJ1-2; maybe TRBD1 (6 bases). CDR3 length: 15 residues. V lost 5 bases and J lost 5, with 18 bases in between. The V gene's germline CDR1 is MNHEY and CDR2 SMNVEV (reference sequence). The CDR3, as DNA: TGTGCCAGCAGTGGACACAGGGAAGGGGGTTATGGCTACACCTTC. Translating gives CASSGHREGGYGYTF.

This chain joins TRBV5-6 and TRBJ1-6; D is unclear. Deletions cut 4 bases from V and 6 bases from J, with 8 bases between. Per germline, CDR1 SGHDT and CDR2 YYEEEE. The CDR3 is 13 amino acids. CDR3: CASSRVGNSPLHF. Here the CDR3 DNA reads TGTGCCAGCAGCCGGGTGGGTAATTCACCCCTCCACTTT.

Remarks on this clone: At the DNA level, this CDR3 is encoded by other sequences in the same sample as well. The V gene is TRBV30, the J gene TRBJ1-4; no definite D call. CDR1 GTSNPN and CDR2 SVGIG come from the germline V gene (reference sequence). The CDR3 has 12 amino acids. The germline V and J ends were trimmed by 4 bases and 9 bases, with 12 bases remaining between them. The CDR3 here is CAWTFGGKKLFF. Written as DNA, the CDR3 is TGTGCCTGGACCTTCGGCGGGAAAAAACTGTTTTTT. Looking up the rest from reference TRBV30 and TRBJ1-4 gives the full variable domain: SQTIHQWPATLVQPVGSPLSLECTVEGTSNPNLYWYRQAAGRGLQLLFYSVGIGQISSEVPQNLSASRPQDRQFILSSKKLLLSDSGFYLCAWTFGGKKLFFGSGTQLSVL.

The V call is TRBV30, the J call TRBJ2-1; the match to TRBD2 covers 7 bases. CDR3 length equals 13 residues. J gave up 11 bases and V 3 bases, and 10 bases lay outside the gene matches. CDR1 is GTSNPN and CDR2 is SVGIG in the germline V gene (reference sequence). CDR3 sequence reads: CAWSPTSVNKQFF. CDR3 in DNA: TGTGCCTGGAGCCCAACTAGCGTGAACAAGCAGTTCTTC.

This chain uses TRBV25-1 with TRBJ2-5, with D perhaps matching TRBD2 (7 bases). V was trimmed by 2 bases and J by 4 bases, leaving 14 bases between them. The CDR3 contains 15 residues. Looked up from germline, CDR1 is MGHDK and CDR2 is SYGVNS. The CDR3 nucleotides are TGTGCCAGCAGTGAAATCCTAGGGGGGGGAGAGACCCAGTACTTC. Encoded protein: CASSEILGGGETQYF.

The chain has TRBV6-5 and TRBJ2-3; D perhaps matches TRBD1 (6 bases). The V gene lost 2 bases and the J gene lost 1 base, with 10 bases spanning the gap. The germline gives CDR1 MNHEY, CDR2 SVGAGI. This CDR3 contains 15 residues. CDR3 residues: CASSYTSGGTDTQYF. CDR3 nucleotides: TGTGCCAGCAGTTACACCTCAGGGGGCACAGATACGCAGTATTTT.

The CDR3 region is CAWSPGQGEADTQYF. The CDR3 DNA is TGTGCCTGGAGTCCGGGACAGGGGGAGGCAGATACGCAGTATTTT. J is TRBJ2-3 and V is TRBV30, with 11 nucleotides matching TRBD1. Germline V gene lookup returns CDR1 GTSNPN and CDR2 SVGIG (reference sequence). Trimming removed 2 bases from V and 4 bases from J; junction bases left unmatched: 5. The CDR3 totals 15 residues.

V and J are TRBV11-3 and TRBJ2-3, with D tentatively TRBD2 (5 bases). With 5 bases removed from V and 6 bases from J, the gap between germline ends came to 18 bases. Germline values: CDR1 SGHNT, CDR2 YENEEA. The CDR3 spans 15 residues. The CDR3 loop reads CASSQGMASMDTQYF. CDR3 sequence (DNA): TGTGCCAGCAGCCAAGGGATGGCTAGCATGGATACGCAGTATTTT.

This chain uses TRBV2 with TRBJ2-1; unclear D gene. The CDR3 runs to 15 residues. V lost 7 bases to trimming and J lost 6 bases, with 19 bases between them. CDR1 and CDR2 from the germline V gene are SNHLY and FYNNEI. The CDR3 DNA is TGTGCCAGCAAGCCCCAGGCTGGTTTCACCAATGAGCAGTTCTTC. Translating gives CASKPQAGFTNEQFF.

V is TRBV19 and J is TRBJ1-1; 7 bases agree with TRBD1. The ends lost 10 bases at V and 3 bases at J; junction bases unmatched: 17. The CDR3 is 16 residues long. CDR1 LNHDA and CDR2 SQIVND come from the germline V gene (reference sequence). CDR3 protein: CATSSIQPRGDTEAFF. The CDR3 DNA is TGTGCCACCAGTAGTATCCAACCCAGGGGGGACACTGAAGCTTTCTTT.

The genes are TRBV7-2 and TRBJ2-5, with 12 positions matching TRBD2. Trimming at V came to 4 bases and at J to 2 bases, leaving 2 bases not matched to a gene. Looked up from germline, CDR1 is SGHTA and CDR2 is FQGNSA. The CDR3 extends over 15 amino acids. CDR3 loop: CASSYGTSGQETQYF. DNA for the CDR3: TGTGCCAGCAGCTACGGGACTAGCGGGCAAGAGACCCAGTACTTC.

The CDR3 nucleotides are TGTGCCAGCAGCTCACAGGGGGCCCAACCCAATCAGCCCCAGCATTTT. This codes for CASSSQGAQPNQPQHF. V gene TRBV7-8 combines with J gene TRBJ1-5; 9 bases match TRBD1. Losses at the gene ends were 4 bases for V and 3 bases for J; bases not matched to a gene: 7. Looked up from germline, CDR1 is SGHVS and CDR2 is FQNEAQ. The CDR3 is 16 amino acids.

The chain carries TRBV7-6 and TRBJ2-7, with D perhaps TRBD2 (6 bases). This CDR3 spans 15 amino acids. V was trimmed by 4 bases and J by 2 bases, leaving 15 bases between them. CDR1 is SGHVS, CDR2 FNYEAQ, per germline. The chain's CDR3 is CASSSAHGGAYEQYF. The CDR3 nucleotides read TGTGCCAGCAGCTCCGCTCACGGAGGGGCCTACGAGCAGTACTTC.

The rearrangement links TRBV30 to TRBJ2-7; D is undetermined. This CDR3 has 12 residues. V was trimmed by 5 bases and J by 2 bases, leaving 10 bases between them. Germline CDR1 GTSNPN, CDR2 SVGIG (reference sequence). The CDR3 reads CAWSRSAYEQYF. In DNA, the CDR3 is TGTGCCTGGTCCAGGTCCGCCTACGAGCAGTACTTC.

V usage is TRBV4-2 and J usage is TRBJ2-7, with D perhaps matching TRBD1 (6 bases). From germline, CDR1 is LGHNA and CDR2 YNFKEQ. Trimming took 6 bases from V and 7 from J, leaving 13 bases between them. This CDR3 has 12 residues. For the CDR3, the DNA is TGTGCCAGCAGACCCCTCGGACAGGAGCAGTACTTC. It encodes CASRPLGQEQYF.

The chain recombines TRBV5-1 with TRBJ2-5; 7 bases match TRBD2. The V gene's germline CDR1 is SGHRS and CDR2 YFSETQ. With V trimmed by 0 bases and J by 7 bases, 6 bases remained unmatched. The CDR3 spans 14 residues. CDR3 bases: TGCGCCAGCAGCTTGGAGGGACTAACGGTGACCCAGTACTTC. Protein: CASSLEGLTVTQYF.

About this clone: The same CDR3 is also encoded by other DNA sequences in this sample. V usage is TRBV30 and J usage is TRBJ2-6; D ambiguous. Trimming stripped 0 bases from V and 2 bases from J, with 11 bases between. The CDR3 is 16 residues long. Germline CDR1 reads GTSNPN; CDR2 reads SVGIG (reference sequence). The CDR3 DNA reads as TGTGCCTGGAGTGTCTCCCCAGTCACTGGGGCCAACGTCCTGACTTTC. This gives the protein CAWSVSPVTGANVLTF.

This rearrangement joins TRBV10-2 to TRBJ2-2; 7 bases are shared with TRBD2. The germline V gene has CDR1 WSHSY and CDR2 SAAADI. V lost 7 bases and J lost 5; bases outside the gene matches: 4. CDR3 length: 13 amino acids. CDR3 sequence: CASTGLETGELFF. Here the CDR3 DNA reads TGCGCCAGCACCGGACTAGAAACCGGGGAGCTGTTTTTT.

V is TRBV19 and J is TRBJ1-2, with a possible D match to TRBD1 (5 bases). Germline-derived CDR1 and CDR2 are LNHDA and SQIVND (reference sequence). Trimming left V 4 bases short and J 1 base short, with 16 bases between. The CDR3 contains 16 residues. The CDR3 DNA is TGTGCCAGTAGTACCCTCCAGGGTTGGGGTAACTATGGCTACACCTTC. Amino acids: CASSTLQGWGNYGYTF.